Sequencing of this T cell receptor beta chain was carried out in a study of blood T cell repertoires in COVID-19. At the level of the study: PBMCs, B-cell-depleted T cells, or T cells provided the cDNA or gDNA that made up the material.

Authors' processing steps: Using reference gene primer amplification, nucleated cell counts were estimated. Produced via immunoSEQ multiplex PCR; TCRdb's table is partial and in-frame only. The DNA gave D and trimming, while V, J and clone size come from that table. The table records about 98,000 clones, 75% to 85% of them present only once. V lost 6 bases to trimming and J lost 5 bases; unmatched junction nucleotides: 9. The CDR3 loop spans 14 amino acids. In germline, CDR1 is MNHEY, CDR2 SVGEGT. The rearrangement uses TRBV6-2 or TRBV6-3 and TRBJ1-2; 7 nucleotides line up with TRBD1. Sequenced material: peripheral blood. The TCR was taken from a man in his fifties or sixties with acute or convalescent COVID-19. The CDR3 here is CASSGTAFLYGYTF. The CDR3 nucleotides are TGTGCCAGCAGCGGGACAGCCTTCCTTTATGGCTACACCTTC.